Detailed here is one T cell receptor (beta chain). Antigen: not known. The sample belongs to a study of cytomegalovirus exposure and HLA in healthy donors. Study-level points and caveats: First-cohort TCR clusters tended to co-occur in the roughly 130 validation repertoires, a later analysis found. It was reportedly the case that the classifier diagnosed cytomegalovirus status with high specificity and sensitivity.

CDR3 size: 17 residues. Trimming left V 3 bases short and J 0 bases short, with 15 bases between. Germline CDR1 is KGHSH and CDR2 is LQKENI. Generated by immunoSEQ multiplex PCR, the TCRdb table keeps only in-frame clones and is missing some. The sample has around 100,000 clones; less than 85% are singletons. This clonotype was obtained from a man between 18 and 35 years old in good health and CMV-seropositive. This rearrangement joins TRBV18 to TRBJ1-3, with unresolved D. Source material: PBMCs. CDR3 protein: CASSPGMWGASGNTIYF. The CDR3 DNA follows: TGTGCCAGCTCACCGGGTATGTGGGGAGCCTCTGGAAACACCATATATTTT.